These T cell receptor beta chains were read from a single sample in a study of blood T cell repertoires in COVID-19. Using immunoSEQ multiplex PCR, the repertoire was profiled, and TCRdb retains in-frame clones only, with some absent. This sample yields 130,000 to 150,000 clones, of which around 81% are seen a single time; more than 7% belongs to the top ten. The sequenced material came from peripheral blood. The source is a human donor with acute or convalescent COVID-19. The donor label of this sample is uncertain. Each CDR3 is given with its conserved first and last residue. A D gene is named only where the DNA matches it firmly. Rows give clone size only sometimes, using once, few, many, or a class for an expanded clone.

d_gene	abundance	v_gene	j_gene	CDR3nt	CDR3aa
-	-	TRBV7-8	TRBJ1-2	TGTGCCAGCAGCTTAGAACGACTCCTTAACTATGGCTACACCTTC	CASSLERLLNYGYTF
TRBD1	-	TRBV10-2	TRBJ2-5	TGCGCCAGCAGTTTTTCGACAGGGTCGGAGGAGACCCAGTACTTC	CASSFSTGSEETQYF
-	-	TRBV6-5	TRBJ1-1	TGTGCCAGCAGCCCCGGGGGTAGAACTGAAGCTTTCTTT	CASSPGGRTEAFF
TRBD1	-	TRBV19	TRBJ1-4	TGTGCCAGTAGTATAGAGAAGGGGGCGAGCGGTGAAAAACTGTTTTTT	CASSIEKGASGEKLFF
-	-	TRBV5-1	TRBJ2-2	TGCGCCAGCAGCTTGGTAGGGGCGGGGACCGGGGAGCTGTTTTTT	CASSLVGAGTGELFF
-	few	TRBV19	TRBJ1-4	TGTGCCAGTAACCCAGGGGTATATGAAAAACTGTTTTTT	CASNPGVYEKLFF
TRBD1	-	TRBV12-3/TRBV12-4	TRBJ2-7	TGTGCCAGCAGTACTGGACAGGGTCGGGAGCAGTACTTC	CASSTGQGREQYF
TRBD2	-	TRBV5-4	TRBJ2-7	TGTGCCAGCAGCCAATCTGGTAGCGGGGGGGGCTACGAGCAGTACTTC	CASSQSGSGGGYEQYF
-	once	TRBV18	TRBJ1-3	TGTGCCAGCTCACCACTCGGACAAACGAGCTCTGGAAACACCATATATTTT	CASSPLGQTSSGNTIYF
TRBD2	-	TRBV14	TRBJ2-1	TGTGCCAGCAGCCTCAGCGGTGCGGGGGGGCTGTTATATGAGCAGTTCTTC	CASSLSGAGGLLYEQFF
TRBD1	-	TRBV14	TRBJ1-1	TGTGCCAGCAGCCTCCGACAGGGGGCAAGAACTGAAGCTTTCTTT	CASSLRQGARTEAFF
TRBD1	-	TRBV11-2	TRBJ1-6	TGTGCCAGCAGCCCTCGGGGGGGACAGGGGTCTCGGTCACCCCTCCACTTT	CASSPRGGQGSRSPLHF
TRBD1	-	TRBV3-1/TRBV3-2	TRBJ1-5	TGTGCCAGCAGCCAAGGACAGGGGTGGAATCAGCCCCAGCATTTT	CASSQGQGWNQPQHF
TRBD1	many	TRBV2	TRBJ1-2	TGTGCCAGCAGTAGACAGGGGGCTAACTATGGCTACACCTTC	CASSRQGANYGYTF
-	-	TRBV5-1	TRBJ1-2	TGCGCCAGCAGCTTGGGGCCGTATGGCTACACCTTC	CASSLGPYGYTF
TRBD1	-	TRBV6-5	TRBJ2-1	TGTGCCTCAGGTTGGACAGGGGCGTATGAGCAGTTCTTC	CASGWTGAYEQFF
TRBD1	once	TRBV6-2/TRBV6-3	TRBJ2-3	TGTGCCAGCAGTTATGGGACAGATAGGGATACGCAGTATTTT	CASSYGTDRDTQYF
TRBD1	once	TRBV29-1	TRBJ1-2	TGCAGCGTTTACAGGGGTCCGGTTATCGGCTACACCTTC	CSVYRGPVIGYTF
-	-	TRBV5-1	TRBJ1-1	TGCGCCAGCAGCTTGGGAAGCGCTGGCACTGAAGCTTTCTTT	CASSLGSAGTEAFF
TRBD1	few	TRBV6-5	TRBJ1-2	TGTGCCAGCAGTTACGGACAGGGAAGAGGTGGCTACACCTTC	CASSYGQGRGGYTF
-	-	TRBV19	TRBJ1-1	TGTGCCAGTAGTACAGGTCTGAACACTGAAGCTTTCTTT	CASSTGLNTEAFF
TRBD1	-	TRBV6-6	TRBJ1-1	TGTGCCAGCAGTCCGGGAGTAGGGACAGGGGGGAAAGCTTTCTTT	CASSPGVGTGGKAFF
-	-	TRBV5-1	TRBJ1-2	TGCGCCAGCAGCGCCAGAGGCCCTAACTATGGCTACACCTTC	CASSARGPNYGYTF
TRBD2	-	TRBV5-4	TRBJ2-2	TGTGCCAGCAGTCCTCTAGCGGGGGCGAACACCGGGGAGCTGTTTTTT	CASSPLAGANTGELFF
-	few	TRBV19	TRBJ2-2	TGTGCCAGTAGCCCCTACTCAGGGATGGCCGGGGAGCTGTTTTTT	CASSPYSGMAGELFF
TRBD1	-	TRBV5-5	TRBJ1-6	TGTGCCAGCAGCCGGGGACAGGAAGCGGGGCGATGGAATTCACCCCTCCACTTT	CASSRGQEAGRWNSPLHF
-	-	TRBV3-1/TRBV3-2	TRBJ2-1	TGTGCCAGCAGCCCCCAGGGACAAAAGTTCTACAATGAGCAGTTCTTC	CASSPQGQKFYNEQFF
-	-	TRBV11-2	TRBJ1-2	TGTGCCAGCAGCCCCCTGGGCGTGTATGGCTACACCTTC	CASSPLGVYGYTF
TRBD1	-	TRBV5-1	TRBJ1-1	TGCGCCAGCGGACAGGGGGCGGGCACTGAAGCTTTCTTT	CASGQGAGTEAFF
TRBD1	once	TRBV5-1	TRBJ2-2	TGCGCCAGCAGCTTGGCTCCCTCTCTTAGACAGGGGGACACCGGGGAGCTGTTTTTT	CASSLAPSLRQGDTGELFF
TRBD1	-	TRBV5-1	TRBJ1-1	TGCGCCAGCCGCCCTACTGGGACAGCGAACACTGAAGCTTTCTTT	CASRPTGTANTEAFF
-	-	TRBV11-2	TRBJ2-7	TGTGCCAGCAGCTTAGAGTCTGGGGCCCCCTACGAGCAGTACTTC	CASSLESGAPYEQYF
TRBD1	-	TRBV29-1	TRBJ2-6	TGCAGCGTTACCGTAGCCGCGGGACAGGGTAGCGGGGCCAACGTCCTGACTTTC	CSVTVAAGQGSGANVLTF
TRBD1	-	TRBV30	TRBJ1-6	TGTGCCTGGAGTGGGACAGGGGGCAATTCACCCCTCCACTTT	CAWSGTGGNSPLHF
-	-	TRBV7-6	TRBJ1-3	TGTGCCAGCAGCTTATCGGTCCCCGACTACTCTGGAAACACCATATATTTT	CASSLSVPDYSGNTIYF
-	-	TRBV5-6	TRBJ1-5	TGTGCCAGCAGCCTGGGGAGTCAGCCCCAGCATTTT	CASSLGSQPQHF
TRBD1	-	TRBV5-4	TRBJ1-1	TGTGCCAGCAGCTTAACAGGGGGCGCACCTGAAGCTTTCTTT	CASSLTGGAPEAFF
TRBD1	-	TRBV15	TRBJ2-1	TGTGCCACCAGCAGAGATCGGGGACAGATTTACAATGAGCAGTTCTTC	CATSRDRGQIYNEQFF
TRBD1	-	TRBV4-1	TRBJ1-5	TGCGCCAGCAGCCAGGGACAGTATTATTATAGCAATCAGCCCCAGCATTTT	CASSQGQYYYSNQPQHF
TRBD2	-	TRBV7-2	TRBJ2-5	TGTGCCAGCAGCTCCGGGGGGGCAGGGAAGGAGACCCAGTACTTC	CASSSGGAGKETQYF